These 22 T cell receptor beta chains share one sample of origin, sequenced in a study of early T cells in non-severe SARS-CoV-2 infection. TCRdb itself ran the 5' RACE reads through MiXCR, one entry per CDR3 protein. The data hold about 69,000 distinct CDR3 sequences, with roughly 10% observed a single time. Sequences were obtained from whole blood. The receptors shown here come from an adult who was a healthcare worker with PCR-confirmed SARS-CoV-2 infection or an uninfected control (not recorded which).

This clonotype has a count of ten or more. V usage is TRBV7-9 and J usage is TRBJ1-2; D call uncertain. Germline assignment: CDR1 SEHNR and CDR2 FQNEAQ (reference sequence). The length of the CDR3 is 13 residues. Trimming left V 6 bases short and J 0 bases short, with 8 bases between. The CDR3 DNA sequence: TGTGCCAGCAGGAGAAATACTAACTATGGCTACACCTTC. Encoded protein: CASRRNTNYGYTF.

CDR3 sequence: CASSLQGGAYEQYF. CDR3 DNA: TGTGCCAGCAGCTTACAGGGAGGCGCCTACGAGCAGTACTTC. The rearrangement uses TRBV5-4 and TRBJ2-7; D assignment may be TRBD1 or TRBD2 (6 bases each). The length of the CDR3 is 14 residues. The V gene lost 2 bases and the J gene lost 2 bases, with 11 bases spanning the gap. The germline CDR1 and CDR2 sequences are SGHNT and YYREEE (reference sequence).

This clonotype was seen more than once but under ten times. The rearrangement links TRBV5-8 to TRBJ1-5, with D hard to call. This CDR3 has 13 residues. The V gene lost 1 base and the J gene lost 3 bases, with 5 bases spanning the gap. Germline V gene sequence: CDR1 SGHTS, CDR2 YDEGEE. Here the CDR3 DNA reads TGTGCCAGCAGCTTGAGGTCCAATCAGCCCCAGCATTTT. Its protein product is CASSLRSNQPQHF.

The rearrangement uses TRBV27 and TRBJ1-2; a weak D match, TRBD1 (5 bases). The CDR3 extends over 12 amino acids. From germline, CDR1 is MNHEY and CDR2 SMNVEV (reference sequence). V gave up 8 bases and J gave up 8 bases, with 15 bases separating them. The CDR3 nucleotides are TGTGCCAGCCGAAGCACGGGGCCCGGCTACACCTTC. Translating gives CASRSTGPGYTF.

The chain links TRBV12-3 or TRBV12-4 to TRBJ2-4; perhaps TRBD2 as D (6 bases). V was cut by 6 bases and J by 0 bases, with 21 bases left in between. This CDR3 is built from 18 residues. CDR3 protein: CASSLDPRMGLAKNIQYF. The CDR3, as DNA: TGTGCCAGCAGCCTGGACCCGAGGATGGGACTAGCCAAAAACATTCAGTACTTC.

In its sample, this clonotype was seen a few times. V usage is TRBV14 and J usage is TRBJ2-7; D is undetermined. The V and J ends lost 4 bases and 6 bases respectively, with 13 bases between them. Germline lookup yields CDR1 SGHDN and CDR2 FVKESK. The CDR3 covers 13 residues. CDR3 in amino acids: CASSRQGYGEQYF. The DNA for the CDR3 is TGTGCCAGCAGCCGGCAAGGGTACGGCGAGCAGTACTTC.

By sample share, this clonotype is medium-sized. The chain carries TRBV20-1 and TRBJ2-1, with 9 bases that match TRBD2. Per the germline V gene, CDR1 is DFQATT and CDR2 is SNEGSKA (reference sequence). CDR3 length: 11 residues. V was clipped by 6 bases and J by 13 bases; unmatched bases: 7. The CDR3 is CSAAKGTSQFF. The DNA of the CDR3 is TGCAGTGCAGCAAAAGGGACTAGCCAGTTCTTC.

The table lists this clonotype with a few counts. The CDR3 coding sequence is TGTGCCAGCAGTGATTGGTTCGGACCAGGCTCTGGGGCCAACGTCCTGACTTTC. Amino acids: CASSDWFGPGSGANVLTF. V is TRBV2 and J is TRBJ2-6; D uncertain. The germline gives CDR1 SNHLY, CDR2 FYNNEI. The CDR3 is made up of 18 amino acids. The V and J ends lost 3 bases and 0 bases respectively, with 15 bases between them.

CDR3 residues: CASSLARGAYNEQFF. As DNA, the CDR3 is TGTGCCAGCAGTTTAGCCAGGGGGGCCTACAATGAGCAGTTCTTC. V and J are TRBV27 and TRBJ2-1; D is possibly TRBD1 (7 bases). The CDR3 sequence is 15 residues long. V lost 2 bases to trimming and J lost 2 bases, with 10 bases between them. In germline, CDR1 is MNHEY, CDR2 SMNVEV (reference sequence).

There are many counts of this clonotype. V is TRBV20-1 and J is TRBJ1-3; tentative D call: TRBD1 (6 bases). CDR3 size: 15 residues. Trimming stripped 0 bases from V and 4 bases from J, with 13 bases between. Germline assignment: CDR1 DFQATT and CDR2 SNEGSKA (reference sequence). CDR3 bases: TGCAGTGCTAGAGAACCACAGGGATCCGGAAACACCATATATTTT. Translation: CSAREPQGSGNTIYF.

This clonotype appeared a few times. The rearrangement links TRBV6-2 or TRBV6-3 to TRBJ2-7, with 9 bases aligning to TRBD1. This CDR3 contains 14 residues. Trimming removed 6 bases from V and 3 bases from J; junction bases left unmatched: 6. CDR1 and CDR2 (germline): MNHEY, SVGEGT. The CDR3 nucleotides read TGTGCCAGCAGGACGGGACAGGGCTACTACGAGCAGTACTTC. This sequence encodes CASRTGQGYYEQYF.

The rearrangement links TRBV7-8 to TRBJ1-1, with TRBD1 matching 9 bases. Looked up from germline, CDR1 is SGHVS and CDR2 is FQNEAQ. The CDR3 extends over 12 amino acids. Unmatched junction bases numbered 4, after V lost 5 bases and J lost 9 bases. The CDR3 region is CASSLDRGKAFF. The CDR3 DNA follows: TGTGCCAGCAGCCTGGACAGGGGAAAAGCTTTCTTT.

This clonotype was counted a few times. The V call is TRBV30, the J call TRBJ2-3; 8 bases match TRBD1. Germline CDR1 reads GTSNPN; CDR2 reads SVGIG (reference sequence). The CDR3 loop spans 15 amino acids. V lost 2 bases, J lost 3 bases, and 7 bases stayed unmatched. CDR3 DNA sequence: TGTGCCTGGAGTACTTGGACAGGGCAAACAGATACGCAGTATTTT. Its translation: CAWSTWTGQTDTQYF.

This clonotype has ten or more counts. V and J are TRBV5-1 and TRBJ2-1; no firm D call. V gave up 0 bases and J gave up 0 bases, with 10 bases separating them. Germline assignment: CDR1 SGHRS and CDR2 YFSETQ. CDR3 length: 16 amino acids. CDR3 sequence (DNA): TGCGCCAGCAGCTTGGATTCCCCGAGCTCCTACAATGAGCAGTTCTTC. It specifies CASSLDSPSSYNEQFF. Combining the CDR3 with reference TRBV5-1 and TRBJ2-1 gives the whole variable domain KAGVTQTPRYLIKTRGQQVTLSCSPISGHRSVSWYQQTPGQGLQFLFEYFSETQRNKGNFPGRFSGRQFSNSRSEMNVSTLELGDSALYLCASSLDSPSSYNEQFFGPGTRLTVL.

Ten or more counts support this clonotype. This CDR3 reads CASSTSGGAGDTQYF. The CDR3 DNA sequence: TGCGCCAGCAGTACGAGCGGGGGGGCCGGAGATACGCAGTATTTT. The gene calls are TRBV5-1 and TRBJ2-3; 10 bases align to TRBD2. The CDR3 spans 15 residues. Trimming at V came to 5 bases and at J to 5 bases, leaving 8 bases not matched to a gene. Germline V gene sequence: CDR1 SGHRS, CDR2 YFSETQ.

This rearrangement joins TRBV20-1 to TRBJ2-7; 7 bases map to TRBD1. This CDR3 contains 13 residues. CDR1 DFQATT and CDR2 SNEGSKA come from the germline V gene (reference sequence). The CDR3 coding sequence is TGCAGGGCCGACCGAGGGGGCGGCTACGAGCAGTACTTC. It codes for CRADRGGGYEQYF.

This clonotype was counted only a few times. J is TRBJ2-7 and V is TRBV4-3, with 14 bases matching TRBD2. CDR3 length equals 13 residues. The germline CDR1 and CDR2 sequences are LGHNA and YSLEER. V gave up 4 bases and J gave up 10 bases; unmatched junction bases: 3. The CDR3 nucleotides are TGCGCCAGCAGCCCGGGGACTAGCGGGAGTCAGTACTTC. Translating it yields CASSPGTSGSQYF.

This rearrangement joins TRBV3-1 to TRBJ1-1; D is uncertain. With 1 base removed from V and 7 bases from J, the gap between germline ends came to 10 bases. The germline CDR1 and CDR2 sequences are LGHDT and YNNKEL (reference sequence). The CDR3 length is 13 residues. CDR3 in amino acids: CASSQVSTGEAFF. The DNA for the CDR3 is TGTGCCAGCAGCCAAGTTTCCACGGGTGAAGCTTTCTTT.

This clonotype is labeled medium-sized. J is TRBJ1-2 and V is TRBV3-1; D ambiguous. With 8 bases removed from V and 6 bases from J, the gap between germline ends came to 16 bases. In germline, CDR1 is LGHDT, CDR2 YNNKEL (reference sequence). The CDR3 is made up of 13 amino acids. CDR3 DNA sequence: TGTGCCAGCGGAGGGTTGATGAGTCATGGCTACACCTTC. This translates into CASGGLMSHGYTF.

The J gene is TRBJ2-5, the V gene TRBV7-8, with 9 bases fitting TRBD2. CDR1 and CDR2 (germline): SGHVS, FQNEAQ. V gave up 5 bases and J gave up 0 bases; unmatched junction bases: 7. CDR3 length equals 16 residues. The CDR3 DNA is TGTGCCAGCAGCCGGACCAGCGGGGGGTACCAAGAGACCCAGTACTTC. Encoded protein: CASSRTSGGYQETQYF.

This rearrangement joins TRBV14 to TRBJ1-2; unclear D gene. Trimming stripped 0 bases from V and 3 bases from J, with 14 bases between. CDR1 is SGHDN and CDR2 is FVKESK in the germline V gene. The length of the CDR3 is 16 residues. CDR3 protein: CASSQDLKLMYYGYTF. In DNA, the CDR3 is TGTGCCAGCAGCCAAGACTTGAAACTTATGTACTATGGCTACACCTTC.

This clonotype was seen at least ten times. The genes are TRBV20-1 and TRBJ2-1; 7 bases align to TRBD2. Looked up from germline, CDR1 is DFQATT and CDR2 is SNEGSKA (reference sequence). Unmatched junction bases numbered 3, after V lost 4 bases and J lost 0 bases. CDR3 length: 14 amino acids. The CDR3 bases are TGCAGTGCTATAGCGGGCCCCTCCTACAATGAGCAGTTCTTC. Translation gives CSAIAGPSYNEQFF.